This T cell receptor beta chain was profiled in a study of T cells in Graves' hyperthyroidism and ophthalmopathy (dated by TCRdb to about 2019). Context from the whole study: Peripheral blood was sampled at the time of initial diagnosis, prior to any treatment. To identify TCR V-J signatures that set the groups apart, the researchers used a discovery cohort of 100 patients, made up of 40 to 45 with Graves' ophthalmopathy and 57 with stable Graves' hyperthyroidism. Prospective prediction of ophthalmopathy was tested in an independent validation cohort of fewer than 20 hyperthyroidism patients and around 16 patients who later progressed to ophthalmopathy. The 75 to 100 discovery patients were randomly divided into training and test sets at a 7:3 ratio. The study also compared thyroid tissue and blood T-cell repertoires from roughly 6 Graves' hyperthyroidism patients. Once sampling was done, hyperthyroidism patients were given methimazole at a starting dose of 30 mg daily, whereas ophthalmopathy patients were given high-dose intravenous methylprednisolone. According to the paper, TCR Vbeta CDR3 sequencing was carried out on 135 peripheral blood samples, which came from around 43 ophthalmopathy, around 74 hyperthyroidism and roughly 17 progressor patients.

What the authors observed across the whole study: During validation, the model predicted progression to ophthalmopathy a median of approximately 6.5 months ahead of onset, with 70.59% sensitivity and 72% to 85% specificity. Sample size was not statistically predetermined, and investigators were not blinded to group allocation. Blood samples also contained most of the expanded thyroid clonotypes (frequency above 0.001), which suggests that blood repertoires may reflect thyroid immune responses. A model built on a 13 V-J signature distinguished ophthalmopathy from stable hyperthyroidism, reaching roughly 88% sensitivity and around 81% specificity in cross-validation and 80%/75% in testing.

TCR beta CDR3 regions were amplified from RNA transcripts. The first round of RT-PCR for the TCR CDR3 was performed with the HTBI primer set and the Qiagen OneStep RT-PCR kit. Libraries were constructed in a second round of multiplex PCR, after which size selection and purification were performed. Libraries were sequenced paired-end with 100 bp reads on an Illumina HiSeq2000. The study's own analysis went as follows. Raw data were processed with SOAPnuke, discarding reads with adapters, uncalled bases, mean Phred below 15, or no exact constant-primer or identifier match. High-quality paired reads were merged using COPE v1.2.5, and each unique nucleotide sequence was defined as a clonotype. MiTCR v1.1 was used to align the clonotypes against IMGT TRBV, TRBD and TRBJ reference segments. Analysis was restricted to V-J combinations with a frequency above 0.0001, which covered 99.2% of repertoires. A TCS score was defined as the ratio between F50 (clonal expansion) and ExV (chaos), using BLOSUM62-based TCRdist between CDR3 peptides within each V-J. Welch's t-statistics and random forest reduced fewer than 550 V-J features to about 13, which were used in a naive Bayes classifier (R e1071). TCRdb ran its own pipeline on the public reads, namely fastp trimming at Q25 and MiXCR clone calling, and kept in-frame beta chains. Records with the same CDR3 protein are collapsed into one entry carrying the most frequent genes and DNA. These V and J calls rely on TCRdb rather than the paper's analysis. This sample gives over 200,000 distinct CDR3 sequences in total; about 17% of them show up just once. In total, the top ten clones hold around 43% of the sample.

V gives up 1 base and J gives up 7 bases, and the segment between their germline ends measures 14 bases. The germline V gene provides CDR1 SGHTA and CDR2 FQGNSA. The CDR3 starts with the cysteine, ends with the phenylalanine, and has 15 residues. Of all the DNA, just the CDR3 is kept, 45 bases in frame from base 1. A remark on this clonotype: Its cognate antigen has yet to be identified. No much larger clone exists at a distance of one base, and base qualities are not known.

A patient counted as having stable Graves' hyperthyroidism if no progression to ophthalmopathy occurred over 18 months of follow-up. Hyperthyroidism patients were newly diagnosed, had a disease duration of under 2 months, and were aged 18 to 65 years. The study excluded patients with uncontrolled infections, other autoimmune diseases, pregnancy or lactation. Diagnoses were based on clinical symptoms, serum thyroxine and TRAb, thyroid ultrasound and orbital computed tomography. PBMCs were separated from 10 ml of fresh peripheral blood using Ficoll-Paque density gradient centrifugation. Total RNA was extracted with Trizol reagent, and quality was checked on an Agilent 2100 Bioanalyzer.

This chain is built from TRBV7-2 and TRBJ1-5; a confident D gene designation cannot be given. Sequenced material: blood. The sequence was collected from a man aged 40-49 years with Graves' hyperthyroidism. CDR3 reads: CASSLETRLDQPQHF. The sequenced DNA is TGTGCCAGCAGCTTAGAGACCAGGCTGGACCAGCCCCAGCATTTT.